The 28 T cell receptor beta chains below all came from one sample that was sequenced in a study of identical twins. TCRdb called the 5' RACE reads again in MiXCR, with one record for every CDR3 protein. The sample holds 200,000 to 300,000 distinct CDR3 sequences, roughly a tenth seen once. Sequencing was carried out using memory T cells sorted from blood. The receptors derive from a man between 50 and 59 years old in good health.

The chain is built from TRBV19 and TRBJ2-3; the match to TRBD1 covers 12 bases. CDR1 LNHDA and CDR2 SQIVND come from the germline V gene (reference sequence). The ends lost 6 bases at V and 4 bases at J; junction bases unmatched: 8. CDR3 length equals 16 residues. Written as DNA, the CDR3 is TGTGCCAGTAGCAACTTGGGGACAGGGGGCGCAGATACGCAGTATTTT. It codes for CASSNLGTGGADTQYF. Drawing the rest from reference TRBV19 and TRBJ2-3, the complete variable domain is DGGITQSPKYLFRKEGQNVTLSCEQNLNHDAMYWYRQDPGQGLRLIYYSQIVNDFQKGDIAEGYSVSREKKESFPLTVTSAQKNPTAFYLCASSNLGTGGADTQYFGPGTRLTVL.

This clonotype was detected many times. The chain is built from TRBV20-1 and TRBJ1-1, with D unresolved. The V end was cut by 4 bases, the J end by 5 bases, with 14 bases between. The CDR3 consists of 13 residues. Germline V gene sequence: CDR1 DFQATT, CDR2 SNEGSKA (reference sequence). This chain's CDR3 is CSAIPILRTEAFF. The CDR3 DNA reads TGCAGTGCTATCCCCATTTTAAGGACTGAAGCTTTCTTT.

In its sample, this clonotype was seen many times. The V gene is TRBV5-1, the J gene TRBJ1-4; possibly TRBD1 for D (5 bases). Germline CDR1 reads SGHRS; CDR2 reads YFSETQ. The length of the CDR3 is 14 residues. The V end was cut by 4 bases, the J end by 4 bases, with 11 bases between. The CDR3 DNA follows: TGCGCCAGCAGCGCAGGACACGTTAATGAAAAACTGTTTTTT. Translation gives CASSAGHVNEKLFF.

At least ten counts were recorded for this clonotype. V and J are TRBV10-3 and TRBJ2-7; TRBD1 matches 8 bases. J gave up 6 bases and V 0 bases, and 19 bases lay outside the gene matches. The germline V gene has CDR1 ENHRY and CDR2 SYGVKD. The CDR3 is made up of 19 amino acids. The CDR3 DNA follows: TGTGCCATCAGTGAGTCGCTCCGGGTTACAGGGACAGGACGGGGCGAGCAGTACTTC. It translates to CAISESLRVTGTGRGEQYF.

This clonotype was detected many times. V gene TRBV29-1 combines with J gene TRBJ2-1; D perhaps matches TRBD2 (6 bases). This CDR3 comprises 17 residues. CDR1 and CDR2 from the germline V gene are SQVTM and ANQGSEA. V was shortened by 3 bases and J by 4 bases, with 22 bases between the two germline ends. Written as DNA, the CDR3 is TGCAGCGTTGATAAAGGCCTAGTAGCGGCCGAATACAATGAGCAGTTCTTC. This translates into CSVDKGLVAAEYNEQFF.

This clonotype was seen many times. The chain uses TRBV6-2 or TRBV6-3 and TRBJ1-5; tentatively, D is TRBD1 (6 bases). Germline lookup yields CDR1 MNHEY and CDR2 SVGEGT. Trimming took 2 bases from V and 2 from J, leaving 16 bases between them. The CDR3 extends over 17 amino acids. CDR3 bases: TGTGCCAGCAGTTACCCATGGACAGTCCCTGGCAATCAGCCCCAGCATTTT. This translates into CASSYPWTVPGNQPQHF.

This clonotype was seen many times. The chain uses TRBV20-1 and TRBJ1-2; 7 bases line up with TRBD1. With 6 bases clipped from V and 6 bases from J, the junction kept 7 bases outside the gene matches. CDR3 length: 12 amino acids. Per the germline V gene, CDR1 is DFQATT and CDR2 is SNEGSKA (reference sequence). The CDR3 nucleotides read TGCAGTGCCAGCACAGGGGTTGATGGCTACACCTTC. Amino acid sequence: CSASTGVDGYTF.

This clonotype occurred many times. This rearrangement joins TRBV20-1 to TRBJ2-7; D perhaps matches TRBD2 (5 bases). The CDR3 totals 13 residues. Germline CDR1 reads DFQATT; CDR2 reads SNEGSKA (reference sequence). The ends were cut back, 6 bases at V and 2 bases at J, with 14 bases in the middle. The CDR3 coding sequence is TGCAGTGCCCCGGACTCACAGACCTACGAGCAGTACTTC. This translates into CSAPDSQTYEQYF.

This clonotype came up many times. The chain uses TRBV7-9 and TRBJ1-1; D remains ambiguous. The germline V and J ends were trimmed by 2 bases and 2 bases, with 9 bases remaining between them. Germline V gene data show CDR1 as SEHNR and CDR2 as FQNEAQ (reference sequence). CDR3 length equals 14 residues. The CDR3 here is CASSLLQPNTEAFF. DNA of the CDR3: TGTGCCAGCAGCTTATTACAGCCCAACACTGAAGCTTTCTTT.

This clonotype was recorded many times. The chain links TRBV12-3 or TRBV12-4 to TRBJ1-1; possibly TRBD1 for D (5 bases). The germline V and J ends were trimmed by 5 bases and 0 bases, with 10 bases remaining between them. There are 14 residues in the CDR3. CDR3 nucleotides: TGTGCCAGCAGTAGCAGGGCCATGAACACTGAAGCTTTCTTT. Translation: CASSSRAMNTEAFF.

This clonotype has a count of ten or more. The chain couples TRBV20-1 to TRBJ1-2; 7 bases are a match to TRBD1. The germline gives CDR1 DFQATT, CDR2 SNEGSKA (reference sequence). V shed 5 bases, J shed 0 bases, and the junction held 6 bases outside the gene matches. The CDR3 contains 14 residues. The CDR3 here is CSAPRTGANYGYTF. The DNA of the CDR3 is TGCAGTGCTCCTAGGACAGGAGCTAACTATGGCTACACCTTC.

This clonotype was seen a few times. V usage is TRBV12-3 or TRBV12-4 and J usage is TRBJ2-4; no firm D call. The CDR3 extends over 14 amino acids. Deletions cut 3 bases from V and 6 bases from J, with 12 bases between. CDR3 sequence: CASSFTDTRNIQYF. In DNA form, the CDR3 reads TGTGCCAGCAGTTTTACAGATACCAGAAACATTCAGTACTTC.

This clonotype occurred a few times. This chain links TRBV20-1 with TRBJ2-2, with 7 bases fitting TRBD2. Germline CDR1 reads DFQATT; CDR2 reads SNEGSKA (reference sequence). CDR3 size: 16 residues. The trim removed 3 bases at V and 2 bases at J, leaving 9 bases unmatched. The CDR3 nucleotides are TGCAGTGCTAGGTTGCTAGCGGACCTCAACACCGGGGAGCTGTTTTTT. Protein sequence: CSARLLADLNTGELFF.

This clonotype occurred many times. The J gene is TRBJ1-3, the V gene TRBV12-3 or TRBV12-4; D remains ambiguous. The CDR3 sequence is 13 residues long. V was shortened by 6 bases and J by 2 bases, with 8 bases between the two germline ends. CDR3 in DNA: TGTGCCAGCAGACCCAGAACTGGAAACACCATATATTTT. Protein sequence: CASRPRTGNTIYF.

Only a few counts were recorded for this clonotype. As DNA, the CDR3 is TGTGCCAGCAGTAGTCAGACAGAGCTCTCCTACGAGCAGTACTTC. It translates to CASSSQTELSYEQYF. The V gene is TRBV6-1, the J gene TRBJ2-7; a weak D match, TRBD1 (5 bases). The CDR3 has 15 amino acids. Trimming stripped 5 bases from V and 0 bases from J, with 14 bases between. Germline V lookup: CDR1 MNHNS, CDR2 SASEGT.

The chain links TRBV10-2 to TRBJ2-5, with 8 bases fitting TRBD2. Trimming at V came to 3 bases and at J to 5 bases, leaving 11 bases not matched to a gene. Per germline, CDR1 WSHSY and CDR2 SAAADI. The CDR3 spans 16 residues. The CDR3: CASSDPTAGGRETQYF. The CDR3 DNA reads as TGCGCCAGCAGTGACCCGACGGCGGGGGGACGGGAGACCCAGTACTTC.

This clonotype was counted at least ten times. This chain uses TRBV10-3 with TRBJ2-1; D is tentatively TRBD1 or TRBD2 (6 bases each). Germline CDR1 is ENHRY and CDR2 is SYGVKD. The ends were cut back, 8 bases at V and 5 bases at J, with 22 bases in the middle. The CDR3 contains 16 residues. The CDR3: CAIRGWGAGTDNEQFF. CDR3 sequence (DNA): TGTGCCATCCGTGGGTGGGGGGCCGGGACGGACAATGAGCAGTTCTTC.

This clonotype was observed a handful of times. The chain employs TRBV28 and TRBJ1-6; D is unresolved. Germline CDR1 is MDHEN and CDR2 is SYDVKM. V lost 7 bases, J lost 8 bases, and 18 bases lay in between. This CDR3 region has 15 residues. DNA for the CDR3: TGTGCCAGCACCAATGTGTTCTCTGCTTATTCACCCCTCCACTTT. It translates to CASTNVFSAYSPLHF.

This chain joins TRBV6-2 or TRBV6-3 and TRBJ2-1; D may match TRBD1 or TRBD2 (5 bases each). CDR1 is MNHEY, CDR2 SVGEGT, per germline. V lost 7 bases and J 8 bases, leaving 21 bases between the germline ends. The length of the CDR3 is 15 residues. The CDR3 DNA reads as TGTGCCAGCACCCCGGGGCCCTCCACAATGTATGAGCAGTTCTTC. Translated, it gives CASTPGPSTMYEQFF.

There are a few counts of this clonotype. The gene calls are TRBV20-1 and TRBJ2-1; D is undetermined. V dropped 4 bases and J dropped 9 bases, with 13 bases sitting between them. The CDR3 is 12 residues long. The germline gives CDR1 DFQATT, CDR2 SNEGSKA (reference sequence). CDR3 amino acids: CSAIDLRAEQFF. As DNA, the CDR3 is TGCAGTGCTATCGACCTCCGGGCTGAGCAGTTCTTC.

This clonotype came up many times. The CDR3 DNA reads TGTGCCAGCAGCTTAGCCCGAGGTTCTAGCACAGATACGCAGTATTTT. Encoded protein: CASSLARGSSTDTQYF. The chain combines TRBV7-9 with TRBJ2-3; no clear D. The length of the CDR3 is 16 residues. CDR1 is SEHNR and CDR2 is FQNEAQ in the germline V gene (reference sequence). The V gene lost 0 bases and the J gene lost 0 bases, with 10 bases spanning the gap.

The genes are TRBV21-1 and TRBJ2-5. TRBV21-1 is deemed a pseudogene. The CDR3 runs to 15 residues. The DNA for the CDR3 is TGTGCCAGCAGCGGAACTTGGACGGATAAAGAGACCCAGTACTTC. This encodes CASSGTWTDKETQYF.

This clonotype was seen many times. The chain joins TRBV15 to TRBJ2-3; 8 nucleotides line up with TRBD2. There are 16 residues in the CDR3. J was trimmed by 4 bases and V by 5 bases; bases with no gene match: 11. CDR1 is LNHNV and CDR2 is YYDKDF in the germline V gene (reference sequence). In nucleotides, the CDR3 is TGTGCCACCAGCTCTCAGCGGGGGTCTGGTGCAGATACGCAGTATTTT. Its protein is CATSSQRGSGADTQYF.

The rearrangement links TRBV5-1 to TRBJ2-3; 14 bases are a match to TRBD2. Germline assignment: CDR1 SGHRS and CDR2 YFSETQ. The CDR3 sequence is 17 residues long. V lost 0 bases and J lost 6; bases outside the gene matches: 6. DNA of the CDR3: TGCGCCAGCAGCTTGGGACTAGCGGGAGGGGTGACGGATACGCAGTATTTT. Translating it yields CASSLGLAGGVTDTQYF. The full variable domain, its missing parts supplied by reference TRBV5-1 and TRBJ2-3, is KAGVTQTPRYLIKTRGQQVTLSCSPISGHRSVSWYQQTPGQGLQFLFEYFSETQRNKGNFPGRFSGRQFSNSRSEMNVSTLELGDSALYLCASSLGLAGGVTDTQYFGPGTRLTVL.

This clonotype was observed at least ten times. The J gene is TRBJ2-2, the V gene TRBV7-6, with D perhaps matching TRBD1 (5 bases). Germline-derived CDR1 and CDR2 are SGHVS and FNYEAQ. This CDR3 spans 16 amino acids. The germline V and J ends were trimmed by 3 bases and 1 base, with 12 bases remaining between them. This CDR3 reads CASSFGHRQNTGELFF. CDR3 in DNA: TGTGCCAGCAGCTTTGGACACCGACAGAACACCGGGGAGCTGTTTTTT.

The rearrangement links TRBV9 to TRBJ2-6; unclear D gene. The CDR3 loop spans 15 amino acids. The germline V gene has CDR1 SGDLS and CDR2 YYNGEE. V lost 0 bases to trimming and J lost 0 bases, with 4 bases between them. The CDR3: CASSVGVSGANVLTF. In DNA, the CDR3 is TGTGCCAGCAGCGTAGGCGTCTCTGGGGCCAACGTCCTGACTTTC.

V usage is TRBV28 and J usage is TRBJ2-1, with D maybe TRBD2 (7 bases). The CDR3 has 16 residues. In germline, CDR1 is MDHEN, CDR2 SYDVKM. The germline V and J ends were trimmed by 5 bases and 8 bases, with 22 bases remaining between them. The CDR3 DNA reads TGTGCCAGCAGTATTGCGGGGGCGGGAGCGAAGGATGAGCAGTTCTTC. Protein sequence: CASSIAGAGAKDEQFF.

This chain connects TRBV4-2 to TRBJ1-4; tentative D call: TRBD1 (5 bases). Germline V gives CDR1 LGHNA, CDR2 YNFKEQ. V was cut by 0 bases and J by 1 base, with 9 bases left in between. The CDR3 has 16 amino acids. Here the CDR3 DNA reads TGTGCCAGCAGCCAAGAAACAGGACAAACTAATGAAAAACTGTTTTTT. Translation: CASSQETGQTNEKLFF.